This entry lists 27 T cell receptor beta chains sequenced from one sample in a study of blood T cells in healthy people across ages (dated by TCRdb to the mid-2010s). Preparation of the library involved 5' RACE. The instrument was an Illumina HiSeq 2500. A second PCR of about 7 to 12 cycles was run with a J-beta primer mix and a sample-barcoded 5' primer. TCRdb itself trimmed the public reads at Q25 with fastp, ran MiXCR and retained productive beta chains. Every distinct CDR3 protein forms one entry, paired with its most common genes and DNA. The sample table contains nearly 800,000 distinct CDR3 sequences; only one count was recorded for around 50% of them. More than 25% of the sample is taken by the ten largest. Sequenced: blood. These receptors all come from a man aged 35-49 years in good health.

The chain links TRBV3-1 to TRBJ2-7; the D gene is possibly TRBD2 (5 bases). The CDR3 loop spans 15 amino acids. Deletions cut 3 bases from V and 5 bases from J, with 17 bases between. Germline CDR1 and CDR2: LGHDT and YNNKEL (reference sequence). The DNA of the CDR3 is TGTGCCAGCAGCCAGGACTTAACAGCGTTTAACGAGCAGTACTTC. It is translated as CASSQDLTAFNEQYF.

This chain links TRBV5-6 with TRBJ2-5; TRBD1 matches 9 bases. CDR3 size: 14 residues. The V gene's germline CDR1 is SGHDT and CDR2 YYEEEE. With V trimmed by 4 bases and J by 5 bases, 6 bases remained unmatched. This chain's CDR3 is CASSRTGEGETQYF. In DNA, the CDR3 is TGTGCCAGCAGCCGGACAGGGGAAGGGGAGACCCAGTACTTC.

V and J are TRBV29-1 and TRBJ1-5, with D maybe TRBD1 (5 bases). CDR1 and CDR2 (germline): SQVTM, ANQGSEA. V dropped 0 bases and J dropped 5 bases, with 11 bases sitting between them. This CDR3 region has 14 residues. The CDR3 region has the DNA TGCAGCGTTGAAGATGGGGCAGGAGATCAGCCCCAGCATTTT. Protein sequence: CSVEDGAGDQPQHF.

The rearrangement uses TRBV20-1 and TRBJ2-5; the D is unclear. Germline CDR1 and CDR2: DFQATT and SNEGSKA (reference sequence). CDR3 size: 13 residues. The germline V and J ends were trimmed by 2 bases and 0 bases, with 7 bases remaining between them. The CDR3 DNA sequence: TGCAGTGCTAGAATTAGCCACCAAGAGACCCAGTACTTC. Translated: CSARISHQETQYF.

This clonotype was recorded at least ten times. This sequence joins TRBV11-2 and TRBJ2-7; no firm D call. This CDR3 spans 11 amino acids. Germline V gene sequence: CDR1 SGHAT, CDR2 FQNNGV. V lost 5 bases and J 0 bases, leaving 2 bases between the germline ends. The CDR3 loop is CASSVSYEQYF. The CDR3 DNA sequence: TGTGCCAGCAGCGTCTCCTACGAGCAGTACTTC.

This clonotype was recorded only once. The junction shows a germline mismatch at one end, possibly a read error. J is TRBJ2-3 and V is TRBV20-1; 9 nucleotides match TRBD2. Germline V lookup: CDR1 DFQATT, CDR2 SNEGSKA (reference sequence). This CDR3 region has 13 residues. The CDR3 here is CRASGEDTDTQYF. Here the CDR3 DNA reads TGCAGAGCTAGCGGGGAGGACACAGATACGCAGTATTTT.

V gene TRBV14 combines with J gene TRBJ2-7; D uncertain. Trimming pared 4 bases from V and 7 bases from J, leaving 23 bases between. The CDR3 has 16 residues. CDR1 is SGHDN, CDR2 FVKESK, per germline. CDR3 residues: CASSRSPRPFDVEQYF. The CDR3 DNA reads TGTGCCAGCAGCCGTTCGCCCCGCCCGTTTGACGTGGAGCAGTACTTC.

The V gene is TRBV7-2, the J gene TRBJ2-5; D is unresolved. In germline, CDR1 is SGHTA, CDR2 FQGNSA. The CDR3 totals 14 residues. Trimming took off 4 bases at V and 3 bases at J, with 12 bases between the two ends. The CDR3 loop reads CASSSSSIKETQYF. The CDR3 coding sequence is TGTGCCAGCAGCTCCTCCTCCATTAAAGAGACCCAGTACTTC.

V usage is TRBV2 and J usage is TRBJ1-5; D is unresolved. Trimming stripped 7 bases from V and 5 bases from J, with 18 bases between. Germline values: CDR1 SNHLY, CDR2 FYNNEI. The CDR3 extends over 15 amino acids. Here the CDR3 reads CASKDTTRRDQPQHF. The CDR3 DNA reads as TGTGCCAGCAAGGATACAACTCGGAGAGATCAGCCCCAGCATTTT.

This chain uses TRBV13 with TRBJ2-1; perhaps D is TRBD1 or TRBD2 (5 bases each). V dropped 4 bases and J dropped 3 bases, with 10 bases sitting between them. This CDR3 has 14 residues. Germline V lookup: CDR1 PRHDT, CDR2 FYEKMQ (reference sequence). The CDR3 region has the DNA TGTGCCAGCAGCTCCGGGGACGGCTACAATGAGCAGTTCTTC. It yields the protein CASSSGDGYNEQFF.

The V and J genes are TRBV12-3 or TRBV12-4 and TRBJ2-4, with no clear D. CDR3 length: 13 residues. V dropped 6 bases and J dropped 4 bases, with 10 bases sitting between them. The CDR3 here is CASSNNMKNIQYF. CDR3 DNA sequence: TGTGCCAGCAGCAATAACATGAAAAACATTCAGTACTTC.

The genes are TRBV29-1 and TRBJ1-2; no reliable D call. This CDR3 is built from 13 residues. Trimming stripped 2 bases from V and 4 bases from J, with 11 bases between. From germline, CDR1 is SQVTM and CDR2 ANQGSEA. CDR3 DNA sequence: TGCAGCGTTGAAAGCGGGCAGTCCTATGGCTACACCTTC. The encoded protein is CSVESGQSYGYTF.

About this clonotype: A much larger clone differs by one base, so this may be a read error. The genes are TRBV12-3 or TRBV12-4 and TRBJ1-2; 9 nucleotides match TRBD1. The CDR3 loop spans 14 amino acids. With V trimmed by 5 bases and J by 7 bases, 8 bases remained unmatched. The CDR3 loop is CASSTPGQGCGYTF. As DNA, the CDR3 is TGTGCCAGCAGTACCCCGGGACAGGGTTGTGGCTACACCTTC.

The rearrangement links TRBV9 to TRBJ2-2; perhaps D is TRBD1 or TRBD2 (5 bases each). The CDR3 sequence is 15 residues long. Looked up from germline, CDR1 is SGDLS and CDR2 is YYNGEE. Deletions cut 3 bases from V and 0 bases from J, with 9 bases between. The CDR3 is CASSAGTTNTGELFF. The CDR3 DNA reads TGTGCCAGCAGCGCTGGGACGACGAACACCGGGGAGCTGTTTTTT.

This clonotype was observed a single time. The rearrangement links TRBV24-1 to TRBJ2-3; tentatively, D is TRBD2 (6 bases). The CDR3 length is 16 residues. Trimming took 4 bases from V and 7 from J, leaving 20 bases between them. Germline CDR1 is KGHDR and CDR2 is SFDVKD. The CDR3 reads CATSESHGPRGNTQYF. CDR3 DNA: TGTGCCACCAGTGAAAGTCACGGCCCCCGGGGGAATACGCAGTATTTT.

J is TRBJ2-1 and V is TRBV28; 7 bases match TRBD1. Losses at the gene ends were 4 bases for V and 8 bases for J; bases not matched to a gene: 11. Per the germline V gene, CDR1 is MDHEN and CDR2 is SYDVKM. This CDR3 is built from 15 residues. CDR3 residues: CASSSPDRDSDEQFF. The CDR3 coding sequence is TGTGCCAGCAGTTCGCCCGACAGGGATTCGGATGAGCAGTTCTTC.

The chain employs TRBV7-6 and TRBJ2-1; 9 bases map to TRBD1. V shed 7 bases and J 9 bases; nucleotides not matched to a gene: 10. The CDR3 extends over 14 amino acids. The germline gives CDR1 SGHVS, CDR2 FNYEAQ. The CDR3 sequence: CASTRGTGLGEQFF. In nucleotides, the CDR3 is TGTGCCAGCACCCGAGGGACAGGGTTAGGTGAGCAGTTCTTC.

This clonotype turned up a few times. The chain joins TRBV21-1 to TRBJ2-7; TRBD1 was called by the table and not checked on the DNA. TRBV21-1 is a documented pseudogene. The CDR3 loop spans 13 amino acids. The CDR3 DNA sequence: TGTGCCAGGGGGATCGACCGGGTATACGAGCAGTACTTC. This encodes CARGIDRVYEQYF.

This clonotype was observed a handful of times. This chain links TRBV30 with TRBJ1-5; 7 nucleotides align to TRBD1. Germline assignment: CDR1 GTSNPN and CDR2 SVGIG (reference sequence). V shed 1 base and J 4 bases; nucleotides not matched to a gene: 7. CDR3 length: 15 residues. CDR3 bases: TGTGCCTGGAGTGAGGGTACAGGGGAGAATCAGCCCCAGCATTTT. Amino acids: CAWSEGTGENQPQHF.

V is TRBV18 and J is TRBJ2-6; D is perhaps TRBD2 (6 bases). This CDR3 has 19 amino acids. Germline V gene data show CDR1 as KGHSH and CDR2 as LQKENI. V lost 3 bases to trimming and J lost 2 bases, with 20 bases between them. In DNA form, the CDR3 reads TGTGCCAGCTCACCCCAACCGTCGATGGGGGGAGCTGGGGCCAACGTCCTGACTTTC. Amino acid sequence: CASSPQPSMGGAGANVLTF. Drawing the rest from reference TRBV18 and TRBJ2-6, the complete variable domain is NAGVMQNPRHLVRRRGQEARLRCSPMKGHSHVYWYRQLPEEGLKFMVYLQKENIIDESGMPKERFSAEFPKEGPSILRIQQVVRGDSAAYFCASSPQPSMGGAGANVLTFGAGSRLTVL.

The chain employs TRBV29-1 and TRBJ1-4; no clear D. Trimming removed 0 bases at V and 0 bases at J, with 5 bases between. The CDR3 length is 14 residues. Germline assignment: CDR1 SQVTM and CDR2 ANQGSEA. CDR3 residues: CSVEDGATNEKLFF. The CDR3 nucleotides read TGCAGCGTTGAAGACGGTGCAACTAATGAAAAACTGTTTTTT.

The chain employs TRBV12-3 or TRBV12-4 and TRBJ2-4; TRBD1 is a possible D gene (6 bases). The J call may be faulty, since TRBJ2-7 better matches the DNA end. The CDR3 covers 12 residues. CDR3: CASSFGGLEQYF. The CDR3 DNA follows: TGTGCCAGCAGTTTTGGGGGCCTCGAGCAGTACTTC.

The CDR3 nucleotides are TGTGCCAGCAGTAGGCTAGCGGGGTTTGGGGATACGCAGTATTTT. Translating it yields CASSRLAGFGDTQYF. J is TRBJ2-3 and V is TRBV6-1; 9 bases are shared with TRBD2. The CDR3 loop spans 15 amino acids. The germline V gene encodes CDR1 MNHNS and CDR2 SASEGT. The junction had 9 bases not matched to a gene; V was cut back by 5 bases and J by 6 bases.

The chain employs TRBV9 and TRBJ2-1; D is unresolved. The CDR3 is 15 residues long. Germline CDR1 SGDLS, CDR2 YYNGEE. V gave up 0 bases and J gave up 6 bases, with 13 bases separating them. In DNA, the CDR3 is TGTGCCAGCAGCGTAGCTTCGGTCGATCCCAATGAGCAGTTCTTC. Protein product: CASSVASVDPNEQFF.

The genes are TRBV15 and TRBJ2-1, with TRBD1 identical over 11 bases. Trimming at V came to 2 bases and at J to 7 bases, leaving 7 bases not matched to a gene. CDR3 length: 16 residues. CDR1 is LNHNV and CDR2 is YYDKDF in the germline V gene (reference sequence). This CDR3 is CATSRSRDRGFNEQFF. CDR3 nucleotides: TGTGCCACCAGCAGATCCCGGGACAGGGGGTTTAATGAGCAGTTCTTC.

The chain combines TRBV6-1 with TRBJ2-7; D gene unclear. Germline CDR1 MNHNS, CDR2 SASEGT. Trimming left V 6 bases short and J 5 bases short, with 23 bases between. The CDR3 is 16 amino acids. The CDR3 coding sequence is TGTGCCAGCAGGAGTGCGCTCAAAGTGTCTCTCCACGAGCAGTACTTC. Translation gives CASRSALKVSLHEQYF.

The chain recombines TRBV24-1 with TRBJ2-1; 8 bases are shared with TRBD2. CDR3 length equals 16 residues. With V trimmed by 9 bases and J by 7 bases, 16 bases remained unmatched. Germline CDR1 KGHDR, CDR2 SFDVKD. CDR3 DNA: TGTGCCACCGGGGATGCTCAAGCGGGAGCCATAAATGAGCAGTTCTTC. Translating it yields CATGDAQAGAINEQFF.